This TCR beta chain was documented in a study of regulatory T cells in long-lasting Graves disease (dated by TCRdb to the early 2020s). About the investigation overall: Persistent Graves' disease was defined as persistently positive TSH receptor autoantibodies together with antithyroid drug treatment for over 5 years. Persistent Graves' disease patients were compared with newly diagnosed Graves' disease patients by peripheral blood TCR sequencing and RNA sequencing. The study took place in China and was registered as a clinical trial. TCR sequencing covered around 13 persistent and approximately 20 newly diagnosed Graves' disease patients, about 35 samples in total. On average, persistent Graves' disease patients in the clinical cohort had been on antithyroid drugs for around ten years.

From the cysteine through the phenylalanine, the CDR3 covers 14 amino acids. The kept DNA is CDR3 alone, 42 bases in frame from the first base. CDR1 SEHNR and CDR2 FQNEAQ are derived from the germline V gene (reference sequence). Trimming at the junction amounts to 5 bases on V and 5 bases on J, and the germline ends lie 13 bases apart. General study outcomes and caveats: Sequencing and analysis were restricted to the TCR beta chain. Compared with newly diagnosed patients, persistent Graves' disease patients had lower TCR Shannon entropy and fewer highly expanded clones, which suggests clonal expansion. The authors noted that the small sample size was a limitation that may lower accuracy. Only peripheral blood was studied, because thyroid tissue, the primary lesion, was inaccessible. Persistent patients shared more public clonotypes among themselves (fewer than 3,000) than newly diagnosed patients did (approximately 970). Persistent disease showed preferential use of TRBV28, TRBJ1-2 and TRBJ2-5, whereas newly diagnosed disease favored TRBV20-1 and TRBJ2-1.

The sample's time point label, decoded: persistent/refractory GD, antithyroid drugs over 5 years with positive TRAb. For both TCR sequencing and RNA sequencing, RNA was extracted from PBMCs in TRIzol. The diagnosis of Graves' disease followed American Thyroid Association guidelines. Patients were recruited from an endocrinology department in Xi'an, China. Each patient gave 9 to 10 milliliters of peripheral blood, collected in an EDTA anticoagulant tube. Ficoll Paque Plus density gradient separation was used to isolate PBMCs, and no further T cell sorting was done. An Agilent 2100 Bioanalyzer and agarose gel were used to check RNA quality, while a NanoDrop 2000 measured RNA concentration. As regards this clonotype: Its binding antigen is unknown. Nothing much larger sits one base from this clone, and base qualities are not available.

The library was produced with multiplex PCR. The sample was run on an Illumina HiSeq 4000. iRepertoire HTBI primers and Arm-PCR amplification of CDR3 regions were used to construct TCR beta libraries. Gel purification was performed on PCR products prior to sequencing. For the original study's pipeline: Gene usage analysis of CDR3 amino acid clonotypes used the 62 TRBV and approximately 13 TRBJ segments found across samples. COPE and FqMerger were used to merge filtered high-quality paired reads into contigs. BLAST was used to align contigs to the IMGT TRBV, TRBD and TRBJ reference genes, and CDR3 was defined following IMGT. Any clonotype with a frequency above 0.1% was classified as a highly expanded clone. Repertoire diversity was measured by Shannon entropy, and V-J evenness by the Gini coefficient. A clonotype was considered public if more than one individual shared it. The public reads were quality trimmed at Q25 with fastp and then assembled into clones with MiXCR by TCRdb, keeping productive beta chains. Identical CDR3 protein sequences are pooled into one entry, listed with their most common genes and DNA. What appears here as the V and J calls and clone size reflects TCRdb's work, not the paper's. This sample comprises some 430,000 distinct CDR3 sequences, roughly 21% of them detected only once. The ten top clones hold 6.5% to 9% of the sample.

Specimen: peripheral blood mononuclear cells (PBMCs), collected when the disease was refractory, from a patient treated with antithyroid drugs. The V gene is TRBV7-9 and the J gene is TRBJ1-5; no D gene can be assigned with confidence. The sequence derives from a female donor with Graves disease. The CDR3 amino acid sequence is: CASSRAGGDQPQHF. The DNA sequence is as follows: TGTGCCAGCAGCCGTGCGGGAGGAGATCAGCCCCAGCATTTT.